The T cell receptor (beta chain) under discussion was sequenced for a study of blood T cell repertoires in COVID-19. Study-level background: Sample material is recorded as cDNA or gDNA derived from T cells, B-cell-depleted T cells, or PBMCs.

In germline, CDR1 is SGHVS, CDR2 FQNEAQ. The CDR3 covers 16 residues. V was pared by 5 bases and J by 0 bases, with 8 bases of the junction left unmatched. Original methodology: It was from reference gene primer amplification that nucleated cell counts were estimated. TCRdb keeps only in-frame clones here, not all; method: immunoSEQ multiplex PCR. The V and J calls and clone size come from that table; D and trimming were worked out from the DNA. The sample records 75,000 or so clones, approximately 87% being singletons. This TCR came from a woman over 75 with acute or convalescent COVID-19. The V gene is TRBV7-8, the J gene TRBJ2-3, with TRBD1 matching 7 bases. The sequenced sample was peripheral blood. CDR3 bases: TGTGCCAGCAGCGGGACAGATCTTGCTAGCACAGATACGCAGTATTTT. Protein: CASSGTDLASTDTQYF.